This entry is about one T cell receptor beta chain. There is no known antigen for this receptor. No quality values exist for individual bases; no much larger clone is one base distant. The sample is drawn from a study of blood T cell repertoires in COVID-19 (TCRdb year 2020). For the study in its entirety: The collaborator samples originated in the United States, Italy and Spain and spanned the acute and convalescent phases of COVID-19. Nearly every sample came with metadata listing a de-identified subject ID, COVID-19 status, age in years and sex. The prospective study material was composed of cDNA or gDNA derived from T cells, B-cell-depleted T cells, or PBMCs. The repertoires were made available in a free public database intended to serve as a resource for research on the immune response to SARS-CoV-2. Deeply sampled blood TCRbeta repertoires from subjects exposed to, actively infected with, or recovered from COVID-19 were included in the dataset. Where available, HLA class I and class II types were taken from metadata supplied by the sample provider and were not determined by assay-based typing. Samples were obtained from the ongoing ImmuneRACE study (first 160 participants) and from 1,200 or so subjects provided by 6 global collaborators. Results and caveats for the whole study, not just this receptor: Clinical and demographic metadata were provided uncurated, with the amount varying by source and participant.

At the junction V is shortened by 6 bases and J by 4 bases, with 12 bases in between. CDR1 LNHDA and CDR2 SQIVND were looked up in the germline V gene (reference sequence). The CDR3 runs 13 amino acids, cysteine and phenylalanine included. CDR3 DNA is the only sequence kept; it has 39 bases, read in frame from the first base. Each collaborating institution followed its own protocols to collect whole blood in K2EDTA tubes. For TCRbeta analysis, collaborator samples were shipped as frozen whole blood, as isolated PBMCs, or as DNA extracted from either sample type. The immunoSEQ Assay, a bias-controlled multiplex PCR, was used to amplify TCRbeta CDR3 regions from genomic DNA. The paper's processing steps were these. Nucleated cell counts per sample were estimated from amplification of reference gene primers within the assay. Sequence reads were collapsed and filtered to measure the absolute abundance of every unique TCRbeta CDR3 rearrangement. For each sample, productive Simpson clonality was calculated as the square root of Simpson's diversity index over productive rearrangements. TCRdb limited this immuneACCESS table to in-frame rearrangements with V and J called. A share of clones is missing; checked studies link under half to unresolved V genes, and the rest is unexplained. For V, J and clone size, that table is used; D and trimming come from the DNA. This sample is represented by about 82,000 clones; over 80% of them were singletons. The ten largest clonotypes hold 15% to 20% of the sample.

What was sequenced was peripheral blood. In this chain, TRBV19 is recombined with TRBJ1-2; the D region possibly corresponds to TRBD1 (6 bases align). The origin of this receptor is an elderly man with active or convalescent COVID-19. The CDR3 sequence is CASRTNRAYGYTF. The nucleotides are TGTGCCAGTAGAACAAACAGGGCCTATGGCTACACCTTC.